This TCR beta chain was profiled in a study of PD-1 blockade in classical Hodgkin lymphoma. This clone has a handful of counts. Its target is unknown. No patient escaped relapse after autologous stem cell transplantation, and brentuximab vedotin exposure varied. This CDR3 spans 15 amino acids. Germline CDR1 reads SGDLS; CDR2 reads YYNGEE. Trimming left V 4 bases short and J 2 bases short, with 12 bases between. Assay: immunoSEQ multiplex PCR; the TCRdb copy retains only in-frame clones and omits some. The data show tens of thousands of clones, 76% seen once. Study-wide points: Significant TCR diversity gains by C4D1 occurred in CD4+ but not CD8+ cells. Those patients who began receiving nivolumab less than 1 year after ASCT had lower diversity, and they were excluded.

V usage is TRBV9 and J usage is TRBJ2-2; D uncertain. Sequencing used peripheral blood mononuclear cells (PBMCs), obtained at baseline. The receptor comes from a human donor with classical Hodgkin lymphoma. The CDR3 loop is CASSSRRLNTGELFF. For the CDR3, the DNA is TGTGCCAGCAGCTCAAGACGGTTAAACACCGGGGAGCTGTTTTTT.